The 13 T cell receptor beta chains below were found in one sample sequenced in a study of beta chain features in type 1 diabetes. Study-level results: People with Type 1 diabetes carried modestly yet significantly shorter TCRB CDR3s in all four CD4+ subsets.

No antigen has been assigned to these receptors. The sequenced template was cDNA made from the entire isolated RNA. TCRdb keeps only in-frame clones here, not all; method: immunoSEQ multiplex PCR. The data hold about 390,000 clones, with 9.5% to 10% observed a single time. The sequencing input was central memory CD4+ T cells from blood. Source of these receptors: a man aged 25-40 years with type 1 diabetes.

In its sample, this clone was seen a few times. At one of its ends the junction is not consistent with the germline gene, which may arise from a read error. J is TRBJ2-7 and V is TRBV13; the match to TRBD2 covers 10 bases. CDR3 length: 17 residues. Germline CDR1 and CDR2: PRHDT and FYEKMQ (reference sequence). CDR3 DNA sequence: TGTGCCAGCAGCCTAGGGTTCGGACTAGCGGCCTCCTACGAGCAGTACTTC. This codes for CASSLGFGLAASYEQYF.

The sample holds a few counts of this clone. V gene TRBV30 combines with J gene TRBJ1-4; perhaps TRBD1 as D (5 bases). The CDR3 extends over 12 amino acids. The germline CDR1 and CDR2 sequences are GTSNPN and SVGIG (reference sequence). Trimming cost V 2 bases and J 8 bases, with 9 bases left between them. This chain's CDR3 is CAWSFWGEKLFF. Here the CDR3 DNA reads TGTGCCTGGAGTTTTTGGGGGGAAAAACTGTTTTTT.

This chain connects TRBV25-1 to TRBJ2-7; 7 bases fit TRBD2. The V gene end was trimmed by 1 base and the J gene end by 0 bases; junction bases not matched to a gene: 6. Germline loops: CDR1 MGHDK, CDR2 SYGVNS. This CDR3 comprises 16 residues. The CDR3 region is CASSELGGSPSYEQYF. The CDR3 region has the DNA TGTGCCAGCAGTGAATTGGGCGGGAGCCCCTCCTACGAGCAGTACTTC.

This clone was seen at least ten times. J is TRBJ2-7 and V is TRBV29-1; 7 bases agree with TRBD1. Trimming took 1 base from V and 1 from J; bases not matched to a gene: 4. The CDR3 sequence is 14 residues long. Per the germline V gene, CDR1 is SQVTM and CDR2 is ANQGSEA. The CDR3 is CSVEVGGGSYEQYF. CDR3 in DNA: TGCAGCGTTGAAGTAGGGGGCGGATCCTACGAGCAGTACTTC.

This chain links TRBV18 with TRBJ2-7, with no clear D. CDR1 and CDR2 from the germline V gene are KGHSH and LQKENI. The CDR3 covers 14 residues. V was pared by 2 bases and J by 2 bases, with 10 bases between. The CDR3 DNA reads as TGTGCCAGCTCACCAAACAGTTATACCTACGAGCAGTACTTC. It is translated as CASSPNSYTYEQYF.

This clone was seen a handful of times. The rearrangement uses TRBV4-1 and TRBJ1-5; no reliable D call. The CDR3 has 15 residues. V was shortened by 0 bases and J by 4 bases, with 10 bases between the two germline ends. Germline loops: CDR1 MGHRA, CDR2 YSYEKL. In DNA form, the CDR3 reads TGCGCCAGCAGCCAAGACTCGACCAGAAATCAGCCCCAGCATTTT. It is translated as CASSQDSTRNQPQHF.

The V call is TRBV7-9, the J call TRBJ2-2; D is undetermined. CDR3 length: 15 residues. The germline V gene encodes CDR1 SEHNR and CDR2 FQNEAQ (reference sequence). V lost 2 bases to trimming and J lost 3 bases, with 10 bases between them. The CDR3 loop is CASSLSRDDTGELFF. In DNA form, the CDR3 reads TGTGCCAGCAGCTTAAGCAGAGATGACACCGGGGAGCTGTTTTTT.

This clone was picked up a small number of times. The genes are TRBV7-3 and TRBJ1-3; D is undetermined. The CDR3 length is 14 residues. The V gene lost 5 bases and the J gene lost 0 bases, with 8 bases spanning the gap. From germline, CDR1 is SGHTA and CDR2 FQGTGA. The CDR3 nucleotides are TGTGCCAGCAGCCAGCAGAGCTCTGGAAACACCATATATTTT. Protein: CASSQQSSGNTIYF.

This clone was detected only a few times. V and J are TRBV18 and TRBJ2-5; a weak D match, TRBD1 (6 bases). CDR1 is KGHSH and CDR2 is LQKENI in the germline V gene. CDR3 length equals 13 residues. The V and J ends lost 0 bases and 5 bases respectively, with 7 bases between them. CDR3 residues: CASSPPQGETQYF. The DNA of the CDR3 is TGTGCCAGCTCACCACCGCAGGGGGAGACCCAGTACTTC.

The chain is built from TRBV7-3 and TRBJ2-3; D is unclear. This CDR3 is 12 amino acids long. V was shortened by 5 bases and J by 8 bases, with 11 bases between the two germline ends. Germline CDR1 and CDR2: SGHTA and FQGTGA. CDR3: CASSPVETTQYF. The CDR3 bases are TGTGCCAGCAGCCCGGTAGAGACTACGCAGTATTTT.

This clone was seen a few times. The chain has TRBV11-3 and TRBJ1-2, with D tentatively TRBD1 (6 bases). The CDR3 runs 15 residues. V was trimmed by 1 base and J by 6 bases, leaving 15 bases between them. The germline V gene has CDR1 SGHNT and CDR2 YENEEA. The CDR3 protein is CASSLVGAQLDGYTF. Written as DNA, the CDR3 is TGTGCCAGCAGCTTAGTGGGGGCCCAGCTAGATGGCTACACCTTC.

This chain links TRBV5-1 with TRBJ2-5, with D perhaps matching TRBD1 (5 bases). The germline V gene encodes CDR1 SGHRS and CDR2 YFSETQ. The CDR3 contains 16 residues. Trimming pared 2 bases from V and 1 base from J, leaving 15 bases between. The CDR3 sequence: CASSLGAGHSQETQYF. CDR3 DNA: TGCGCCAGCAGCTTAGGGGCAGGGCATAGCCAAGAGACCCAGTACTTC.

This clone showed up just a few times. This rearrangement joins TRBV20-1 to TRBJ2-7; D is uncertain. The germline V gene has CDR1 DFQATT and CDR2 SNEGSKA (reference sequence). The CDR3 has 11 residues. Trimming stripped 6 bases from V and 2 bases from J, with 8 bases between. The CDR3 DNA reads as TGCAGTGCCCTTGATGCCTACGAGCAGTACTTC. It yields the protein CSALDAYEQYF.